This T cell receptor (beta chain) came from a study of cytomegalovirus exposure and HLA in healthy donors. The study, taken as a whole, reports: The authors considered a cluster of highly shared sequence variants likely to be a sequencing artifact. Whilst most TCR sequences proved rare, a subset of public TCRs occurred across many donors.

Concerning this clone itself: Its specificity is not known.

PCR amplification relied on 60 Vbeta primers (plus 13 Jbeta primers). Profiled with immunoSEQ multiplex PCR; TCRdb holds only in-frame clones, not every one. The table lists 50,000 to 70,000 clones, about 80% of them singletons. The CDR3 is 16 amino acids. Per germline, CDR1 SGHRS and CDR2 YFSETQ. V lost 1 base, J lost 0 bases, and 14 bases lay in between. The chain links TRBV5-1 to TRBJ2-7, with D possibly TRBD1 on 5 matching bases. The TCR sequence derives from a woman aged 40 to 49 in good health and CMV-seronegative. Sample: PBMCs. The CDR3 bases are TGCGCCAGCAGCTTGTTTCTGGGGCAGAGCTCCTACGAGCAGTACTTC. This codes for CASSLFLGQSSYEQYF.